This TCR beta chain was sequenced in a study of molecular identifiers for immune sequencing clone quantification. Whole-study results and caveats: In naive cells, under 1% of molecules belonged to clones above 20 RNA copies, against over 97% in effector cells.

The CDR3 is 16 amino acids. The germline CDR1 and CDR2 sequences are DFQATT and SNEGSKA (reference sequence). This clonotype was seen more than once but under ten times. Its antigen remains unknown. At one boundary the junction diverges from the germline segment, which might be a read error. It was with previously described methods and listed TCR primers that bulk TCR libraries were made. TCRdb reprocessed the PCR reads with MiXCR, giving one entry per CDR3 protein. Among about 320,000 distinct CDR3 sequences listed, about 21% were seen once. Every naive CD8 library was made from between about 17,000 and 1,100,000 sorted cells with 10%, 30% or 50% RNA. When naive CD8 T cells were sorted, they were gated as CD8+CD4-CCR7+CD45RA+.

This clonotype was obtained from a human donor in good health. Some libraries in this study had Jurkat cell RNA spiked in. Sequenced sample: naive CD8+ T cells from blood, with Jurkat cell RNA spiked in. Sample subset: FACS-sorted CD8+CD4-CCR7+CD45RA+ naive T cells. This chain links TRBV20-1 with TRBJ1-2; D is unresolved. Written as DNA, the CDR3 is TGCGGTGCTAGATTTCCGGGCAGGACTATAAGCTATGGCTACACCTTC. Residues: CGARFPGRTISYGYTF.